This T cell receptor beta chain was recorded in a study of blood T cell repertoires in COVID-19. The length of the CDR3 is 15 residues. Per the germline V gene, CDR1 is MNHEY and CDR2 is SVGAGI. The V end lost 6 bases, the J end lost 0 bases, and 14 bases lay between the germline ends. As handled by the study authors: Counts of nucleated cells, estimated from reference gene primer amplification, were obtained. TCRdb's table, derived via immunoSEQ multiplex PCR, lists solely in-frame clones and lacks some. V, J and clone size are taken as reported in that table, and D and trimming were inferred from the DNA itself. The profile shows 85,000 to 95,000 clones, roughly nine tenths of them singletons.

The sequencing sample was made of peripheral blood. The chain has TRBV6-5 and TRBJ1-2; no clear D. The source is a woman older than 75 with active COVID-19. CDR3 nucleotides: TGTGCCAGCAGGGTCGGGTTCTACTCTAACTATGGCTACACCTTC. Its protein is CASRVGFYSNYGYTF.